This TCR beta chain was found in a study of T cells after posttransplantation cyclophosphamide. Study findings and constraints: TRB overlap between skin or GI tissue T cells and blood was limited.

Cells defined as naive were viable CD3+CD4+ or CD3+CD8+ and CCR7+CD45RA+CD45RO-CD95-CD27+CD28+. Assay: immunoSEQ multiplex PCR; the TCRdb copy retains only in-frame clones and omits some. The sample consists of over 20,000 clones, over 95% of them appearing once. In regard to this clone: The antigen is undetermined.

This CDR3 has 16 amino acids. With V trimmed by 2 bases and J by 4 bases, 5 bases remained unmatched. Germline-derived CDR1 and CDR2 are SNHLY and FYNNEI. The origin of this receptor is a man aged 45-65 years in good health, CMV-negative, and a related stem cell transplant donor. The chain employs TRBV2 and TRBJ2-7, with 13 bases matching TRBD2. Sequenced sample: naive CD4+ T cells sorted from PBMCs. The CDR3 DNA sequence: TGTGCCAGCAGTGAATCACTAGCGGGGGGGCCGTACGAGCAGTACTTC. Its protein is CASSESLAGGPYEQYF. Together with reference TRBV2 and TRBJ2-7, the CDR3 gives the full variable domain: EPEVTQTPSHQVTQMGQEVILRCVPISNHLYFYWYRQILGQKVEFLVSFYNNEISEKSEIFDDQFSVERPDGSNFTLKIRSTKLEDSAMYFCASSESLAGGPYEQYFGPGTRLTVT.